This T cell receptor beta chain was profiled in a study of blood T cell repertoires in COVID-19. Study in general: Donors in the United States, Italy and Spain gave samples during acute or convalescent COVID-19.

The CDR3 consists of 15 residues. Trimming removed 5 bases at V and 0 bases at J, with 13 bases between. The germline V gene has CDR1 SEHNR and CDR2 FQNEAQ (reference sequence). Methods used by the authors: Estimates of nucleated cell counts were drawn from the amplification of reference gene primers. Generated by immunoSEQ multiplex PCR, the TCRdb table keeps only in-frame clones and is missing some. D and trimming were read from the DNA, whereas the V and J calls and clone size are those reported in that table. The table includes about 390,000 clones, more than 70% detected once. Material for sequencing was peripheral blood. The chain has TRBV7-9 and TRBJ1-1; a possible D gene is TRBD1 (5 bases). This TCR came from a woman in her sixties with COVID-19, enrolled during active disease. CDR3 DNA sequence: TGTGCCAGCAGCCCCCAGGGTTACATGAACACTGAAGCTTTCTTT. Translating it yields CASSPQGYMNTEAFF.